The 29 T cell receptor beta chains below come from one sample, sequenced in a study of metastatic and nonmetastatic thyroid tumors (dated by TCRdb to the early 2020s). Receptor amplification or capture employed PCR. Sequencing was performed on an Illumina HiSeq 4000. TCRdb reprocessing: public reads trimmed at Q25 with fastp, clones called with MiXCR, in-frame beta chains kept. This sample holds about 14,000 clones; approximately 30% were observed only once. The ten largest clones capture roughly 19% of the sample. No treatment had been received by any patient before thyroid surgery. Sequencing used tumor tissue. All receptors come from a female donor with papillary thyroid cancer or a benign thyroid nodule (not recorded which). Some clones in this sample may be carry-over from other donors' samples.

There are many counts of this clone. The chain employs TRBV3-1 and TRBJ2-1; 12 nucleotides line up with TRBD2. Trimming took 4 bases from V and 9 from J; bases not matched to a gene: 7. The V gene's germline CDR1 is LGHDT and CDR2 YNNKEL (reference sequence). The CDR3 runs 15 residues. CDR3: CASSPPSGGAGEQFF. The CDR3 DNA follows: TGTGCCAGCAGCCCGCCTAGCGGGGGGGCGGGTGAGCAGTTCTTC.

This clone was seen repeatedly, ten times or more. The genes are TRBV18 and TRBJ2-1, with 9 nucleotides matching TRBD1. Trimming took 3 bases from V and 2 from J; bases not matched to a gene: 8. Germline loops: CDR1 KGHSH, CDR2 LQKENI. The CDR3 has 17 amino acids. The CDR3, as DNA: TGTGCCAGCTCACCGTTGACAGGGGGGGGCACCTACAATGAGCAGTTCTTC. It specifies CASSPLTGGGTYNEQFF.

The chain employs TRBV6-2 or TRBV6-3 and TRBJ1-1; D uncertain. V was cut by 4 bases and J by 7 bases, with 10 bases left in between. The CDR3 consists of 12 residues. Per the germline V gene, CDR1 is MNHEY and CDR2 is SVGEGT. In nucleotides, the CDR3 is TGTGCCAGCAGTTCTCGTCCTGGTGAAGCTTTCTTT. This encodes CASSSRPGEAFF.

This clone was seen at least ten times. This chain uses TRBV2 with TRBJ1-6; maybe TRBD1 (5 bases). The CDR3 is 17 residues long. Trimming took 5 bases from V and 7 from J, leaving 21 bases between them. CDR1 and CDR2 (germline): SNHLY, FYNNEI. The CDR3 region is CASSHTTAGTKNSPLHF. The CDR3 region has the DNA TGTGCCAGCAGTCATACCACGGCAGGGACGAAGAATTCACCCCTCCACTTT.

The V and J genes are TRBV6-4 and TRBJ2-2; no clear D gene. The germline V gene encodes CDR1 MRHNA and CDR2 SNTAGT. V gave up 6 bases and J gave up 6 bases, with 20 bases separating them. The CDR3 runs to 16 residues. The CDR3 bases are TGTGCCAGCAGCCCTCTGAAGGGTGTTTCGGCCGGGGAGCTGTTTTTT. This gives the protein CASSPLKGVSAGELFF.

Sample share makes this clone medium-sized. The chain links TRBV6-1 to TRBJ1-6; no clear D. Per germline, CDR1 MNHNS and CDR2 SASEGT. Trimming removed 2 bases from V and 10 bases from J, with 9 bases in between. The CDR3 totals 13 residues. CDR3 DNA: TGTGCCAGCAGTGAAATCGGGTTGTCACCCCTCCACTTT. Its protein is CASSEIGLSPLHF.

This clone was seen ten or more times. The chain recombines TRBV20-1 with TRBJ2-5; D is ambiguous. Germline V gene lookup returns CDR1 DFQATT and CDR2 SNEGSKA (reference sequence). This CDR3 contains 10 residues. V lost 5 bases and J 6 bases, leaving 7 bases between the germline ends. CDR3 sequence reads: CSAGDQTQYF. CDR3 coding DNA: TGCAGTGCTGGGGATCAGACCCAGTACTTC.

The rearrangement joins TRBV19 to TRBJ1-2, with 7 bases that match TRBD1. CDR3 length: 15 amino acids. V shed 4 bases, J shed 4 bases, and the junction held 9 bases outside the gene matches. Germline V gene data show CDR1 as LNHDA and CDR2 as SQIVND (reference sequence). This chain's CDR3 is CASSRFKQGSYGYTF. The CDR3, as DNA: TGTGCCAGTAGTAGATTCAAACAGGGGTCCTATGGCTACACCTTC. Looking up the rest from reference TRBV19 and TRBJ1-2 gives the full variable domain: DGGITQSPKYLFRKEGQNVTLSCEQNLNHDAMYWYRQDPGQGLRLIYYSQIVNDFQKGDIAEGYSVSREKKESFPLTVTSAQKNPTAFYLCASSRFKQGSYGYTFGSGTRLTVV.

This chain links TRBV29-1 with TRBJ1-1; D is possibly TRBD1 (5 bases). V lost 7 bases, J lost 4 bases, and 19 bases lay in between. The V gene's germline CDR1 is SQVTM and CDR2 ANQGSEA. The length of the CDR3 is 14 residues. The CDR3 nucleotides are TGCAGCGCCCGATCGGGGGAAAGCCTCACTGAAGCTTTCTTT. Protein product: CSARSGESLTEAFF.

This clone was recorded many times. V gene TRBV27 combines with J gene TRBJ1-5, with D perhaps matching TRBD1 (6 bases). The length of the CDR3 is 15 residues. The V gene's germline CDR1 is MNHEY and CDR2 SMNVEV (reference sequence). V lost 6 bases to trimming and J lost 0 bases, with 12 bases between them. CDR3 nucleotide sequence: TGTGCCAGCAGCCCGACAGGTCATAGCAATCAGCCCCAGCATTTT. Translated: CASSPTGHSNQPQHF.

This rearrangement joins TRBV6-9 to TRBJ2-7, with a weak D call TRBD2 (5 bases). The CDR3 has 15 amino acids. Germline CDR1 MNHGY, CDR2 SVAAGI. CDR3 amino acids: CASSYRRVGSYEKYV. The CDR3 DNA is TGTGCCAGCAGTTATCGGCGGGTGGGCTCCTACGAGAAGTACGTC.

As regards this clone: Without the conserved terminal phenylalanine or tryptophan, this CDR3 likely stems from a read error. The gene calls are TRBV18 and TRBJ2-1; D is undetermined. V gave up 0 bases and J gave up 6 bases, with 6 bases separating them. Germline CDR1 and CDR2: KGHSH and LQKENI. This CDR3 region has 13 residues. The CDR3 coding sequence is TGTGCCAGCTCACCACCGGCGGTCAATGAGCAGTTCTCC. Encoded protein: CASSPPAVNEQFS.

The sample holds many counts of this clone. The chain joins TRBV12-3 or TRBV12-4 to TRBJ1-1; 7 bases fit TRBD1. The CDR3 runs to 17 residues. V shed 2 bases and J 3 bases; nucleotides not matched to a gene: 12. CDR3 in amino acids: CASSLSPRTGSDTEAFF. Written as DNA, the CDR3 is TGTGCCAGCAGTTTATCCCCAAGGACAGGATCGGACACTGAAGCTTTCTTT.

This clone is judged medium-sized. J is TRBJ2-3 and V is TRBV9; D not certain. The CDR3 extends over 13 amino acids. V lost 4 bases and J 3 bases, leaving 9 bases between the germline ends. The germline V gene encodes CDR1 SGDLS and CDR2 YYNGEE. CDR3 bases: TGTGCCAGCAGCTCCACGGCGACAGATACGCAGTATTTT. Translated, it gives CASSSTATDTQYF.

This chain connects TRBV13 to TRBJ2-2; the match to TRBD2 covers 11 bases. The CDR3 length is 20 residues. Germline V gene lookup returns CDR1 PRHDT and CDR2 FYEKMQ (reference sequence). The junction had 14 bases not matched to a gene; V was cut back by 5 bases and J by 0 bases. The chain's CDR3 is CASSQPPSGRWGANTGELFF. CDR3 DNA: TGTGCCAGCAGCCAACCTCCTAGCGGGAGGTGGGGGGCGAACACCGGGGAGCTGTTTTTT.

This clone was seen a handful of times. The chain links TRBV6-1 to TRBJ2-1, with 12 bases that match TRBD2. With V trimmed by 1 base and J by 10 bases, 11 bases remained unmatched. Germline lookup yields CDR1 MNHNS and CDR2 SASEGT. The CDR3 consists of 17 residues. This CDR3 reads CASSEVPLAGGPGEQFF. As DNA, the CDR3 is TGTGCCAGCAGTGAAGTCCCCCTAGCGGGAGGGCCTGGGGAGCAGTTCTTC.

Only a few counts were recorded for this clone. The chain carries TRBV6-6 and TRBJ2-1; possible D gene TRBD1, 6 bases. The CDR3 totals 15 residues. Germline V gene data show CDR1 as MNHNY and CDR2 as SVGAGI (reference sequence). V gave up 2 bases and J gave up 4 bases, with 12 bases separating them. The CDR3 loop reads CASSYEDSRYNEQFF. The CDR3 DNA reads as TGTGCCAGCAGTTACGAGGACAGCAGGTACAATGAGCAGTTCTTC.

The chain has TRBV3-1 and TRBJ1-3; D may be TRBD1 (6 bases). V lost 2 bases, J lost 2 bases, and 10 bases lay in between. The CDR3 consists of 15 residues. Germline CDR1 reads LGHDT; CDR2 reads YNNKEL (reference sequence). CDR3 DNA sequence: TGTGCCAGCAGCCAATGGGCAGGGGCTGGAAACACCATATATTTT. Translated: CASSQWAGAGNTIYF.

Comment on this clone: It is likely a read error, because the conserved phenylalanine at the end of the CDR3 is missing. Here the CDR3 reads CSISFTGAGPYEQYL. The CDR3, as DNA: TGTTCCATCAGCTTTACAGGAGCGGGCCCCTACGAGCAGTACCTC. The rearrangement links TRBV7-2 to TRBJ2-7; D might be TRBD2 (6 bases). CDR1 and CDR2 from the germline V gene are SGHTA and FQGNSA. The CDR3 extends over 15 amino acids.

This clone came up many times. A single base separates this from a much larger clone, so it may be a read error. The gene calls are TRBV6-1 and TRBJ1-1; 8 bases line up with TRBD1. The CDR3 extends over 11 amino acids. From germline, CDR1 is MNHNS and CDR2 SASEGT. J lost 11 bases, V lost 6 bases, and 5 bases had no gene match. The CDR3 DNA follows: TGTGCCAGCAGAGAGGACAGGGTGGCTTTCTTT. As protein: CASREDRVAFF.

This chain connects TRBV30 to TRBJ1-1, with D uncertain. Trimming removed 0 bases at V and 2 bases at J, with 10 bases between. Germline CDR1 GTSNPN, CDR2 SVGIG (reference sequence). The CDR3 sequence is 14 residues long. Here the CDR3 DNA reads TGTGCCTGGAGTGTAAGCGGCCCTAACACTGAAGCTTTCTTT. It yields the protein CAWSVSGPNTEAFF.

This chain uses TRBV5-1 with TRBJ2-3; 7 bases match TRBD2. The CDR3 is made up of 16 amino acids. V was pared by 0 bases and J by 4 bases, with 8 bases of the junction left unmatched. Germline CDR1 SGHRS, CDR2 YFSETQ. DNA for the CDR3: TGCGCCAGCAGCTTGGCCCCGGGGGGAGGGGCAGATACGCAGTATTTT. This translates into CASSLAPGGGADTQYF.

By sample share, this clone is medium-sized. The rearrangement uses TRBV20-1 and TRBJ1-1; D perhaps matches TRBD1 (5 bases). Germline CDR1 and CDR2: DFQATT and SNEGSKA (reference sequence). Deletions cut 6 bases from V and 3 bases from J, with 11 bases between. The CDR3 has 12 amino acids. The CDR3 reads CSADRGDTEAFF. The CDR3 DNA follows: TGCAGTGCAGATAGGGGTGACACTGAAGCTTTCTTT.

CDR3: CATEVAFRSSYGYTF. In nucleotides, the CDR3 is TGTGCCACCGAAGTGGCCTTTCGATCGAGCTATGGCTACACCTTC. The chain joins TRBV28 to TRBJ1-2; D is uncertain. The CDR3 loop spans 15 amino acids. Germline CDR1 MDHEN, CDR2 SYDVKM. Trimming shortened V by 10 bases and J by 4 bases, and 22 bases separated the two germline ends.

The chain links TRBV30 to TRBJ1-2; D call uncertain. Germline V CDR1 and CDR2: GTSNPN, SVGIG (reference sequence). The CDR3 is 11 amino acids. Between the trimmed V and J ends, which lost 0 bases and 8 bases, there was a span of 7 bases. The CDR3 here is CAWSVLGGYTF. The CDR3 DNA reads TGTGCCTGGAGTGTACTGGGCGGCTACACCTTC. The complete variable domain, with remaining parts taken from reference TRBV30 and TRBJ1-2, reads SQTIHQWPATLVQPVGSPLSLECTVEGTSNPNLYWYRQAAGRGLQLLFYSVGIGQISSEVPQNLSASRPQDRQFILSSKKLLLSDSGFYLCAWSVLGGYTFGSGTRLTVV.

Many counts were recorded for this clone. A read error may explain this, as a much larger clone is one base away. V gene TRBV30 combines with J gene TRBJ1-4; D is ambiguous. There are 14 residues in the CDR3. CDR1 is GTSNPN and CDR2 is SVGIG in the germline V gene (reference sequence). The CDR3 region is CAWSDSREVEELFF. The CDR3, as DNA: TGTGCCTGGAGTGATTCTAGGGAAGTTGAAGAACTGTTTTTT.

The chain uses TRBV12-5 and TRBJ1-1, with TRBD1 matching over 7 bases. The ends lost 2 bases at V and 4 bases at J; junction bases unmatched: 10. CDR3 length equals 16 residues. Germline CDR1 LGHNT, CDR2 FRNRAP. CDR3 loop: CASGLTRTGDGTEAFF. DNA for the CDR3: TGTGCTAGTGGTTTGACCCGTACAGGGGACGGCACTGAAGCTTTCTTT.

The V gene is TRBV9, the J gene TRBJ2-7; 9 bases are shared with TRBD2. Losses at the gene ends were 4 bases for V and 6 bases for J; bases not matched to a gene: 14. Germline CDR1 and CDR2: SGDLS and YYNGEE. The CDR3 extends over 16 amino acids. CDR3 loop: CASSQWSGGLHGEQYF. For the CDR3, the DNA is TGTGCCAGCAGCCAGTGGAGCGGGGGGCTTCATGGCGAGCAGTACTTC.

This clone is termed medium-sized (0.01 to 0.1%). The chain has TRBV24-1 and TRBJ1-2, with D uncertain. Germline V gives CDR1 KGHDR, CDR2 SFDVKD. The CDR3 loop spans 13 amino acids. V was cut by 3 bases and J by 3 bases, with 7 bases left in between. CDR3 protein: CATSDEGYYGYTF. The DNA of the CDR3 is TGTGCCACCAGTGATGAGGGCTACTATGGCTACACCTTC.